This T cell receptor beta chain derives from a study of OX40 agonist ivuxolimab in advanced cancers. The method was immunoSEQ multiplex PCR; TCRdb's version includes in-frame clones alone and lacks a portion of them. Of some 14,000 clones listed, about 90% were seen once; the top ten hold about 68%. The CDR3 is 13 amino acids. Trimming cost V 4 bases and J 6 bases; bases outside gene matches: 4. Germline CDR1 reads MNHNS; CDR2 reads SASEGT. V usage is TRBV6-1 and J usage is TRBJ2-7; 9 bases match TRBD2. The specimen comprised CD4+ or CD8+ T cells sorted from blood, sampled in a trial of the OX40 agonist ivuxolimab. This sequence was found in an adult with an advanced solid tumor such as melanoma, head and neck, liver or kidney cancer. CDR3 loop: CASSVPSGTEQYF. For the CDR3, the DNA is TGTGCCAGCAGTGTCCCTAGCGGGACCGAGCAGTACTTC.